This entry features one T cell receptor (beta chain) sequence. What it binds is unknown. Germline loops: CDR1 GTSNPN, CDR2 SVGIG (reference sequence). The J segment lost 5 bases and the V segment lost 1 base, leaving 6 bases of the junction unmatched. The CDR3 runs to 16 residues. TCRdb keeps only in-frame clones here, not all; method: immunoSEQ multiplex PCR. This sample has about 120,000 clones, with about nine tenths found just once. This sample is drawn from a study of graft-versus-host responses after intestinal transplantation. The sequence was obtained from a human donor who received an intestinal transplant. This chain links TRBV30 with TRBJ2-3, with TRBD2 matching 13 bases. The sample was unstimulated CD4+ T cells sorted from spleen or lymph node cells, taken before intestinal transplant. The CDR3 here is CAWSAGLAGVGDTQYF. DNA of the CDR3: TGTGCCTGGAGTGCCGGACTAGCGGGAGTGGGAGATACGCAGTATTTT. The variable domain in full, with the rest retrieved from reference TRBV30 and TRBJ2-3, is SQTIHQWPATLVQPVGSPLSLECTVEGTSNPNLYWYRQAAGRGLQLLFYSVGIGQISSEVPQNLSASRPQDRQFILSSKKLLLSDSGFYLCAWSAGLAGVGDTQYFGPGTRLTVL.